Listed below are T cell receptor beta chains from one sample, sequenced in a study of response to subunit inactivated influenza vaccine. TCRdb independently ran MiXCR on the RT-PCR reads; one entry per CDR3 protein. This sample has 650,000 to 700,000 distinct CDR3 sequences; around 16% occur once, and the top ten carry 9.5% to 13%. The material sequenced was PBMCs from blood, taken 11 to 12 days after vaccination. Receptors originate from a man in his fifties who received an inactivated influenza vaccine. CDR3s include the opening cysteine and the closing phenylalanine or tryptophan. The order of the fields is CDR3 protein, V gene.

CDR3 protein: CSAQGGEEQYF
V gene: TRBV20-1

CDR3 protein: CASSLGDRLTYNEQFF
V gene: TRBV7-9

CDR3 protein: CASSLGNKVEQYF
V gene: TRBV7-2

CDR3 protein: CASSSQTGGSYGYTF
V gene: TRBV7-6

CDR3 protein: CASSVGGTQETQYF
V gene: TRBV11-2

CDR3 protein: CASSLPVSGNTIYF
V gene: TRBV5-6

CDR3 protein: CASSQEQGAGEELFF
V gene: TRBV4-3

CDR3 protein: CASSGPLWGSAREQFF
V gene: TRBV19

CDR3 protein: CASSSGLAQLTEAFF
V gene: TRBV7-8

CDR3 protein: CASSTGTGGYEQFF
V gene: TRBV5-1

CDR3 protein: CASSLKATGELFF
V gene: TRBV7-9

CDR3 protein: CASSRGQDTEAFF
V gene: TRBV5-1

CDR3 protein: CASSHTDRGRATEAFF
V gene: TRBV4-2

CDR3 protein: CASSLDSRYYNEQFF
V gene: TRBV7-9

CDR3 protein: CASSLYNRYTEAFF
V gene: TRBV12-3/TRBV12-4

CDR3 protein: CASSPSSPSWDTQYF
V gene: TRBV7-2

CDR3 protein: CASSVLAGDSYNEQFF
V gene: TRBV9

CDR3 protein: CASSLFVGGGANVLTF
V gene: TRBV7-8

CDR3 protein: CASSLGQGNNEQYF
V gene: TRBV5-1

CDR3 protein: CASTTRQGNYGYTF
V gene: TRBV19

CDR3 protein: CASSRTRDEQFF
V gene: TRBV18

CDR3 protein: CSARDKRGFDTGELFF
V gene: TRBV20-1

CDR3 protein: CSARDLVRANEQFF
V gene: TRBV20-1

CDR3 protein: CASSLMGWQGSYEQYF
V gene: TRBV5-6

CDR3 protein: CSAFGLAQETQYF
V gene: TRBV20-1

CDR3 protein: CASSPRTGLGNEQFF
V gene: TRBV6-1

CDR3 protein: CASSLVGTGGEGKLFF
V gene: TRBV5-1

CDR3 protein: CAGRGEANYGYTF
V gene: TRBV2

CDR3 protein: CSARAPGTSGRFNNEQFF
V gene: TRBV20-1

CDR3 protein: CASSLAVPDTQYF
V gene: TRBV7-9

CDR3 protein: CACGRAEADTQYF
V gene: TRBV7-7

CDR3 protein: CSVDQRERRDEQFF
V gene: TRBV29-1

CDR3 protein: CASSERNGGPVETQYF
V gene: TRBV5-1

CDR3 protein: CASTARLGSISYEQYF
V gene: TRBV6-2/TRBV6-3

CDR3 protein: CASSRGAQTYQPQHF
V gene: TRBV19

CDR3 protein: CASSMARKGNEQFF
V gene: TRBV19

CDR3 protein: CSVTHTANTEAFF
V gene: TRBV29-1

CDR3 protein: CASSLSIPGNEYF
V gene: TRBV27

CDR3 protein: CSASKGLVGVEQYF
V gene: TRBV20-1

CDR3 protein: CASMDWQARGGELFF
V gene: TRBV27

CDR3 protein: CASSLTFRQGNNSPLHF
V gene: TRBV5-1

CDR3 protein: CASSLSYEAEQFF
V gene: TRBV6-2/TRBV6-3

CDR3 protein: CASSPMGAGHVNTGELFF
V gene: TRBV13

CDR3 protein: CASSLLVAYTQNNEQFF
V gene: TRBV5-5

CDR3 protein: CASGRDIQETQYF
V gene: TRBV2

CDR3 protein: CASSLANRGRLALYNEQFF
V gene: TRBV5-1